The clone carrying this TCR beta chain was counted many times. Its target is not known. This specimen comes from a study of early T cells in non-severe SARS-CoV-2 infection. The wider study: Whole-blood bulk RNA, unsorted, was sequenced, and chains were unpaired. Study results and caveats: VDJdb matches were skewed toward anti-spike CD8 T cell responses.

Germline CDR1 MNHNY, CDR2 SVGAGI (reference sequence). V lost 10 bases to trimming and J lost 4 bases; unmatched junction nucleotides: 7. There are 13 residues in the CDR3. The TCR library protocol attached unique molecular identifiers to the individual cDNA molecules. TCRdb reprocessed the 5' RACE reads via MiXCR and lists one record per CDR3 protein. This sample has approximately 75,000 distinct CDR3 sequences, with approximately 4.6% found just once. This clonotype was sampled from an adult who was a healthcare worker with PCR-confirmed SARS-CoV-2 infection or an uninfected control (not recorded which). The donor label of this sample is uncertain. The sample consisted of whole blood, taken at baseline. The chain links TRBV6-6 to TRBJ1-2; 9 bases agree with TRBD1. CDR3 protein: CATFLQGAYGYTF. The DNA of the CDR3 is TGTGCCACGTTTTTACAGGGGGCCTATGGCTACACCTTC.